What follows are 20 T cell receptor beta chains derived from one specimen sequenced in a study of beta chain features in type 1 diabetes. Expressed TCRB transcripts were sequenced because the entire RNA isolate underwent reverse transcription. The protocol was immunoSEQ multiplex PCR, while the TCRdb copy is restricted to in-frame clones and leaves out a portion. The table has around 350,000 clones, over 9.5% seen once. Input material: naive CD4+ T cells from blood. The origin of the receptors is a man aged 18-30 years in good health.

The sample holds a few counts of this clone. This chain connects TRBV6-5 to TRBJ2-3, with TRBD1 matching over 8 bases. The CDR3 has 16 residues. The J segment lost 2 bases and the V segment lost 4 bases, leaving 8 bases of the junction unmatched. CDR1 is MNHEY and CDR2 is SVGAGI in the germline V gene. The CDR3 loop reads CASSSRTGSNTDTQYF. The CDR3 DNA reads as TGTGCCAGCAGTTCTCGGACAGGGTCAAACACAGATACGCAGTATTTT.

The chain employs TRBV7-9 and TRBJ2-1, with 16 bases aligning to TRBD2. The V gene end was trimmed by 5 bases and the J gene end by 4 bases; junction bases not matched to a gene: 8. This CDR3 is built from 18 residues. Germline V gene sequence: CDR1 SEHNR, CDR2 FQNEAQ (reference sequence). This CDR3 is CASSPGLAGGHRYNEQFF. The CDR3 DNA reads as TGTGCCAGCAGCCCGGGACTAGCGGGAGGGCATAGGTACAATGAGCAGTTCTTC. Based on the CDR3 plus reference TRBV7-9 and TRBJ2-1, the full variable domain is DTGVSQNPRHKITKRGQNVTFRCDPISEHNRLYWYRQTLGQGPEFLTYFQNEAQLEKSRLLSDRFSAERPKGSFSTLEIQRTEQGDSAMYLCASSPGLAGGHRYNEQFFGPGTRLTVL.

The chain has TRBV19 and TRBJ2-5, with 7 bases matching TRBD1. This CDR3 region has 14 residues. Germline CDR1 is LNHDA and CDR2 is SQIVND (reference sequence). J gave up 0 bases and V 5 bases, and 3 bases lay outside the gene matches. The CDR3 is CASSEQGYQETQYF. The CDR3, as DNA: TGTGCCAGTAGTGAACAGGGGTACCAAGAGACCCAGTACTTC.

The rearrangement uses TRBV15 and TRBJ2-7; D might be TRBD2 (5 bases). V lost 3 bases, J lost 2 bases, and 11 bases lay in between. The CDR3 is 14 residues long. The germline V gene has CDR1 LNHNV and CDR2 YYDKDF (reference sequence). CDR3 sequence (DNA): TGTGCCACCAGCAGGGACTCCGCGACCTACGAGCAGTACTTC. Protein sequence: CATSRDSATYEQYF. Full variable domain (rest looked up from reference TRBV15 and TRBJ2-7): DAMVIQNPRYQVTQFGKPVTLSCSQTLNHNVMYWYQQKSSQAPKLLFHYYDKDFNNEADTPDNFQSRRPNTSFCFLDIRSPGLGDTAMYLCATSRDSATYEQYFGPGTRLTVT.

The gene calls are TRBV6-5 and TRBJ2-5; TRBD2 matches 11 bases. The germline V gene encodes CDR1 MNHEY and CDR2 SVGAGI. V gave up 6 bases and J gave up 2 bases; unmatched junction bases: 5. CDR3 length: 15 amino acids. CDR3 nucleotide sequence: TGTGCCAGCAGCCTCGGGACTAGCGGACAAGAGACCCAGTACTTC. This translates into CASSLGTSGQETQYF.

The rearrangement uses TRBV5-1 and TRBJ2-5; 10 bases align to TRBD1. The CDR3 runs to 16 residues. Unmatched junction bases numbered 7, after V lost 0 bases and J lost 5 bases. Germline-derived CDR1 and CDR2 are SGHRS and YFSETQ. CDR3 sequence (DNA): TGCGCCAGCAGCTTGGCCGTGACAGGGGGCTCGGAGACCCAGTACTTC. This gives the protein CASSLAVTGGSETQYF.

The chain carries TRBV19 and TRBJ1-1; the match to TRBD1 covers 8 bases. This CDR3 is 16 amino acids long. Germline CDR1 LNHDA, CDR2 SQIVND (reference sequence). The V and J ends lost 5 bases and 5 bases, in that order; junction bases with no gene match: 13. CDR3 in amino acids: CASSRARTGQGTEAFF. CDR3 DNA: TGTGCCAGTAGTCGGGCGAGGACAGGGCAAGGGACTGAAGCTTTCTTT.

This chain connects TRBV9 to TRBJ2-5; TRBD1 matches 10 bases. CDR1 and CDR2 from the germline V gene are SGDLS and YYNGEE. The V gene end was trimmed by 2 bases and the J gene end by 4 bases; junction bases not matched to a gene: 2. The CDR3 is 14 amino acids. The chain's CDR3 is CASSVRQGAETQYF. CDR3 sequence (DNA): TGTGCCAGCAGCGTCCGACAGGGGGCAGAGACCCAGTACTTC.

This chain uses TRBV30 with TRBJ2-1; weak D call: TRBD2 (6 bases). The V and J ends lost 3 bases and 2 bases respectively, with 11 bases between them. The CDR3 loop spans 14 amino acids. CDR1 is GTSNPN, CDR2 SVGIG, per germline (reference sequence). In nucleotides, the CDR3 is TGTGCCTGGAGCGCCGGGAGAACCTACAATGAGCAGTTCTTC. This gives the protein CAWSAGRTYNEQFF.

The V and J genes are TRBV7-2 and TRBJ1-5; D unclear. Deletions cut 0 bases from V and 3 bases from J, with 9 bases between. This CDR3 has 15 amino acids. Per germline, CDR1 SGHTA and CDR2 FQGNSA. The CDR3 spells CASSLAALLNQPQHF. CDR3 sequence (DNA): TGTGCCAGCAGCTTAGCCGCATTACTCAATCAGCCCCAGCATTTT.

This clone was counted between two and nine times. The CDR3 protein is CASSFSQETQYF. Here the CDR3 DNA reads TGTGCCAGCAGCTTCAGCCAAGAGACCCAGTACTTC. The rearrangement joins TRBV11-2 to TRBJ2-5; D gene unclear. Germline-derived CDR1 and CDR2 are SGHAT and FQNNGV. The CDR3 spans 12 residues. V lost 3 bases and J 1 base, leaving 3 bases between the germline ends. Combining the CDR3 with reference TRBV11-2 and TRBJ2-5 gives the whole variable domain EAGVAQSPRYKIIEKRQSVAFWCNPISGHATLYWYQQILGQGPKLLIQFQNNGVVDDSQLPKDRFSAERLKGVDSTLKIQPAKLEDSAVYLCASSFSQETQYFGPGTRLLVL.

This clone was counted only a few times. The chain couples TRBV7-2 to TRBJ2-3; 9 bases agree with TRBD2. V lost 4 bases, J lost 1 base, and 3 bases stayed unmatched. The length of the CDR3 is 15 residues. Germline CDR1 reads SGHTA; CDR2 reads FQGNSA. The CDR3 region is CASSSSSGGTDTQYF. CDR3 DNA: TGTGCCAGCAGCTCCTCTAGCGGGGGCACAGATACGCAGTATTTT.

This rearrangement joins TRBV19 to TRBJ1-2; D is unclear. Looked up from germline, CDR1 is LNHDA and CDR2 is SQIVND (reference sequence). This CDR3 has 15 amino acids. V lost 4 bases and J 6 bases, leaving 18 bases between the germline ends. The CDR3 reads CASSTPSVGLDGYTF. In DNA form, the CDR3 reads TGTGCCAGTAGTACGCCGTCGGTAGGACTGGATGGCTACACCTTC.

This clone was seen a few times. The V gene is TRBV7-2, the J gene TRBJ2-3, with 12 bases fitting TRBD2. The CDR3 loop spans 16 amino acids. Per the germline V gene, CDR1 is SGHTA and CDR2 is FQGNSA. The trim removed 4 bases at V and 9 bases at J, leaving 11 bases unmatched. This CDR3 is CASSSTGTSGFMTQYF. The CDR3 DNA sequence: TGTGCCAGCAGCTCCACCGGGACTAGCGGGTTTATGACGCAGTATTTT.

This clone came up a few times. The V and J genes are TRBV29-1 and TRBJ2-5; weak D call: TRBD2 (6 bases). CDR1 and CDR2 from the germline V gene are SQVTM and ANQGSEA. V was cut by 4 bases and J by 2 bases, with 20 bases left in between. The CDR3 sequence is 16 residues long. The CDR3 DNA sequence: TGCAGCGTTGGCGGGATGACTAGTACGGGGCAAGAGACCCAGTACTTC. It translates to CSVGGMTSTGQETQYF.

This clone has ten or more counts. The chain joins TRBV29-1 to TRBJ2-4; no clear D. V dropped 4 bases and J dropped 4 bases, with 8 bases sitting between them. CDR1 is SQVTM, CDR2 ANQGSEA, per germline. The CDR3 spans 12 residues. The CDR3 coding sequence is TGCAGCGTTGGGCAGACAAAAAACATTCAGTACTTC. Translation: CSVGQTKNIQYF.

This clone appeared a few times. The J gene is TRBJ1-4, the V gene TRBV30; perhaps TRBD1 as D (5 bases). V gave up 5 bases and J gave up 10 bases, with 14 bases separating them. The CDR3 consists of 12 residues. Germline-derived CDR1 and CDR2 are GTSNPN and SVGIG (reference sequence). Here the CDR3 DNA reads TGTGCCTGGGGGGTTGCCGGGGGAAAACTGTTTTTT. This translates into CAWGVAGGKLFF. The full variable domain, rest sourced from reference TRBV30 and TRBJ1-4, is SQTIHQWPATLVQPVGSPLSLECTVEGTSNPNLYWYRQAAGRGLQLLFYSVGIGQISSEVPQNLSASRPQDRQFILSSKKLLLSDSGFYLCAWGVAGGKLFFGSGTQLSVL.

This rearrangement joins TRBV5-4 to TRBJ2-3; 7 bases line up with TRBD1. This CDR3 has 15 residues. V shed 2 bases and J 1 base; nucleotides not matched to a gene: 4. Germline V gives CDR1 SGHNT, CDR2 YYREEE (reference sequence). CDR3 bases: TGTGCCAGCAGCTTCCGACAGGGAGGCACAGATACGCAGTATTTT. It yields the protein CASSFRQGGTDTQYF.

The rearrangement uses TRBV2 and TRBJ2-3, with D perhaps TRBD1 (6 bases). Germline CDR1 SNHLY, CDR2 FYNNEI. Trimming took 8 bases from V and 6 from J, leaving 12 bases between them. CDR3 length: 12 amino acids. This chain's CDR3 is CASFRGGDTQYF. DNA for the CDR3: TGTGCCAGCTTCAGGGGCGGGGATACGCAGTATTTT.

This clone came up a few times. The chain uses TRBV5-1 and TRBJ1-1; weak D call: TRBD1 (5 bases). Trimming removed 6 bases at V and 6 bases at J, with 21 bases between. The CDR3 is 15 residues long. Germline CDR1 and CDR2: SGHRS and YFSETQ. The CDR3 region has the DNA TGCGCCAGCAACCTACATCAGGGAGGGGTATCTGAAGCTTTCTTT. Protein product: CASNLHQGGVSEAFF.